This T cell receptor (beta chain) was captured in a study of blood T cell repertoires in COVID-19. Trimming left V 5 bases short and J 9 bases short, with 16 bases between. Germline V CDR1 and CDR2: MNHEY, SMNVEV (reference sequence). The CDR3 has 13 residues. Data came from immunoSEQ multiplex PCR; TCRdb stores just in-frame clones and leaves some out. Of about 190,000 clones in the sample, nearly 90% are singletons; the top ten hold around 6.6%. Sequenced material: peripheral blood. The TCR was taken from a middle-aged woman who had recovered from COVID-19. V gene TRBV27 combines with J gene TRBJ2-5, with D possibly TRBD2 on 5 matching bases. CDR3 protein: CASSPSNPGAQYF. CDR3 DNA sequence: TGTGCCAGCAGTCCCTCCAACCCCGGGGCCCAGTACTTC.